These T cell receptor beta chains were read from a single sample in a study of T-cell memory formation after mild COVID-19. Via MiXCR, TCRdb re-called the 5' RACE reads, giving one row per CDR3 protein. The data show approximately 560,000 distinct CDR3 sequences, around 15% seen once. Material: PBMCs or a T cell subset sorted from them (not recorded which). Receptors originate from an adult woman who had mild COVID-19 (a few samples of this study predate the infection). Cell type and time point are not known. Each CDR3 is given with its conserved first and last residue. The D gene is left open where the match is weak. The size field is filled for only some rows; it gives once, few, many or a size class.

d_call	v_call	clone_size	j_call	cdr3_aa	cdr3_nt
-	TRBV4-3	-	TRBJ1-5	CASSQEGPGHSNQPQHF	TGCGCCAGCAGCCAAGAAGGGCCAGGGCATAGCAATCAGCCCCAGCATTTT
-	TRBV7-3	-	TRBJ2-3	CASSLMGTIADTQYF	TGTGCCAGCAGCTTAATGGGGACCATCGCAGATACGCAGTATTTT
-	TRBV30	few	TRBJ2-5	CAWSVVAGAETQYF	TGTGCCTGGAGTGTTGTCGCAGGAGCAGAGACCCAGTACTTC
TRBD1	TRBV5-1	many	TRBJ1-1	CASSLDRGVNTEAFF	TGCGCCAGCAGCTTGGACAGGGGAGTGAACACTGAAGCTTTCTTT
-	TRBV6-1	-	TRBJ2-3	CASSEGGDTQYF	TGTGCCAGCAGTGAAGGGGGAGATACGCAGTATTTT
TRBD1	TRBV11-2	once	TRBJ2-3	CASRSGQGRTDTQYF	TGTGCCAGCAGATCAGGACAGGGGCGCACAGATACGCAGTATTTT
TRBD1	TRBV12-3/TRBV12-4	-	TRBJ2-7	CASSFVQGAYEQYF	TGTGCCAGCAGTTTCGTACAGGGGGCCTACGAGCAGTACTTC
-	TRBV11-2	few	TRBJ2-5	CASSLIWGRETQYF	TGTGCCAGCAGCTTAATTTGGGGGCGTGAGACCCAGTACTTC
-	TRBV9	-	TRBJ2-5	CASSVGAGAPMAQYF	TGTGCCAGCAGCGTAGGGGCAGGGGCTCCTATGGCCCAGTACTTC
-	TRBV9	few	TRBJ2-2	CASSAAGELFF	TGTGCCAGCAGCGCTGCCGGGGAGCTGTTTTTT
TRBD2	TRBV7-2	few	TRBJ2-2	CASSSLLLAEKVSGELFF	TGTGCCAGCAGCTCACTCCTACTAGCGGAGAAGGTTTCCGGGGAGCTGTTTTTT
-	TRBV6-5	few	TRBJ2-5	CASSSRQGGQETQYF	TGTGCCAGCAGTTCCCGTCAGGGGGGACAAGAGACCCAGTACTTC
TRBD1	TRBV12-3/TRBV12-4	-	TRBJ2-4	CASQGVAKNIQYF	TGTGCCTCCCAGGGGGTAGCCAAAAACATTCAGTACTTC
TRBD1	TRBV24-1	few	TRBJ1-1	CATSDEGPGQADTEAFF	TGTGCCACCAGTGATGAGGGGCCGGGACAGGCCGACACTGAAGCTTTCTTT
-	TRBV5-1	-	TRBJ1-2	CASSTEGYGYTF	TGCGCCAGCAGCACCGAGGGGTATGGCTACACCTTC
-	TRBV6-2/TRBV6-3	few	TRBJ2-1	CASSLGGMSNEQFF	TGTGCCAGCAGCCTCGGGGGTATGTCGAATGAGCAGTTCTTC
-	TRBV5-5	-	TRBJ1-1	CASSLGEWGNTEAFF	TGTGCCAGCAGCCTTGGTGAATGGGGGAACACTGAAGCTTTCTTT
TRBD2	TRBV5-1	few	TRBJ2-1	CASSLTSGTRFYNEQFF	TGCGCCAGCAGCCTAACCTCCGGGACTAGATTTTACAATGAGCAGTTCTTC
-	TRBV12-3/TRBV12-4	many	TRBJ2-1	CASSLAPGLTNEQFF	TGTGCCAGCAGTTTAGCGCCCGGACTCACAAATGAGCAGTTCTTC
TRBD1	TRBV27	many	TRBJ1-2	CASRDRVHGYTF	TGTGCCAGCAGGGACAGGGTCCATGGCTACACCTTC
TRBD2	TRBV20-1	-	TRBJ2-5	CSARDLLAGGETQYF	TGCAGTGCTAGAGATCTCCTAGCGGGGGGGGAGACCCAGTACTTC
TRBD2	TRBV5-1	few	TRBJ2-1	CASSIEGTSSNEQFF	TGCGCCAGCAGCATAGAGGGGACTAGTAGCAATGAGCAGTTCTTC
-	TRBV29-1	-	TRBJ2-5	CSVRSSGVLETQYF	TGCAGCGTTCGGTCGTCGGGAGTTCTGGAGACCCAGTACTTC
TRBD1	TRBV7-2	few	TRBJ2-5	CASSFNRGEETQYF	TGTGCCAGCAGCTTCAACAGGGGGGAAGAGACCCAGTACTTC
-	TRBV2	-	TRBJ2-7	CASSAEGGYEQYF	TGTGCCAGCAGTGCAGAGGGAGGCTACGAGCAGTACTTC
-	TRBV9	-	TRBJ1-4	CASSVGTVSNEKLFF	TGTGCCAGCAGCGTCGGAACGGTCTCTAATGAAAAACTGTTTTTT
-	TRBV7-8	-	TRBJ1-6	CASQPRDTSGRNSPLHF	TGTGCCAGCCAACCCCGGGACACCTCGGGGAGAAATTCACCCCTCCACTTT
-	TRBV12-3/TRBV12-4	-	TRBJ1-1	CASRNGHRTEAFF	TGTGCCAGCAGGAATGGACATCGGACTGAAGCTTTCTTT
-	TRBV5-1	many	TRBJ2-3	CASSLEVAGAGTDTQYF	TGCGCCAGCAGCTTGGAAGTGGCCGGGGCAGGGACAGATACGCAGTATTTT
TRBD2	TRBV4-1	-	TRBJ2-5	CASSQNWRLAKFETQYF	TGCGCCAGCAGCCAAAACTGGAGACTAGCGAAATTCGAGACCCAGTACTTC
-	TRBV27	-	TRBJ1-6	CASTLLGGGRNNSPLHF	TGTGCCAGCACTCTACTCGGGGGGGGACGTAATAATTCACCCCTCCACTTT
-	TRBV27	-	TRBJ1-5	CASSSFTSYRASNQPQHF	TGTGCCAGCAGTTCATTTACTTCCTACAGGGCCAGCAATCAGCCCCAGCATTTT
-	TRBV12-3/TRBV12-4	few	TRBJ1-2	CASTPDLYGYTF	TGTGCCAGCACCCCCGACTTATATGGCTACACCTTC
-	TRBV5-1	few	TRBJ2-5	CASSLSQPTGTQYF	TGCGCCAGCAGCTTGTCCCAACCCACGGGGACCCAGTACTTC
TRBD1	TRBV12-3/TRBV12-4	few	TRBJ2-5	CASTRTGGQETQYF	TGTGCCAGCACGAGGACAGGGGGCCAAGAGACCCAGTACTTC
TRBD2	TRBV27	-	TRBJ2-7	CASSFSPPRGTYEQYF	TGTGCCAGCAGTTTTTCGCCCCCGCGGGGGACCTACGAGCAGTACTTC
-	TRBV7-9	many	TRBJ2-1	CASNMGPTGGNEQFF	TGTGCCAGCAACATGGGACCGACCGGTGGGAATGAGCAGTTCTTC
TRBD2	TRBV5-6	-	TRBJ2-1	CASSLLGLAFGEQFF	TGTGCCAGCAGCTTATTGGGACTAGCGTTCGGTGAGCAGTTCTTC
-	TRBV5-4	many	TRBJ2-3	CASSSPTFPAGADTQYF	TGTGCCAGCAGCTCCCCCACCTTTCCAGCGGGCGCAGATACGCAGTATTTT
-	TRBV20-1	few	TRBJ1-5	CSAPSPYRGVDNQPQHF	TGCAGTGCCCCGAGCCCATATCGGGGGGTCGACAATCAGCCCCAGCATTTT
TRBD1	TRBV7-8	few	TRBJ1-5	CASSVRQGNQPQHF	TGTGCCAGCAGCGTACGACAGGGGAATCAGCCCCAGCATTTT
-	TRBV20-1	few	TRBJ1-5	CSAMTGLSNQPQHF	TGCAGTGCCATGACAGGACTTAGCAATCAGCCCCAGCATTTT
-	TRBV5-1	few	TRBJ2-5	CASSYDSGGTQYF	TGCGCCAGCAGCTACGACAGTGGAGGGACCCAGTACTTC
TRBD2	TRBV3-1	-	TRBJ2-1	CASSPGTSGGSYNEQFF	TGTGCCAGCAGCCCAGGGACTAGCGGTGGCTCCTACAATGAGCAGTTCTTC
-	TRBV5-6	few	TRBJ2-1	CASSLAGGLSHEQFF	TGTGCCAGCAGCTTGGCGGGGGGCCTATCACATGAGCAGTTCTTC
-	TRBV2	-	TRBJ1-2	CASSNVRTAKESSAF	TGTGCCAGCAGTAACGTTCGGACAGCCAAAGAGAGCTCCGCCTTC
TRBD1	TRBV7-9	-	TRBJ1-4	CASSIGQGGNEKLFF	TGTGCCAGCAGCATCGGACAGGGAGGGAATGAAAAACTGTTTTTT
-	TRBV7-6	few	TRBJ1-1	CASSFGGSSTEAFF	TGTGCCAGCAGCTTTGGGGGCTCGAGTACTGAAGCTTTCTTT
TRBD1	TRBV5-1	few	TRBJ2-7	CASSLVETGAYEQYF	TGCGCCAGCAGCTTGGTGGAGACAGGGGCCTACGAGCAGTACTTC
-	TRBV5-1	-	TRBJ2-7	CASSLEFGTPPYEQYF	TGCGCCAGCAGCTTAGAATTCGGGACTCCACCCTACGAGCAGTACTTC
-	TRBV5-4	-	TRBJ2-7	CASSLNSGLLSYEQYF	TGTGCCAGCAGCTTGAACTCTGGGCTCCTCTCCTACGAGCAGTACTTC
-	TRBV9	few	TRBJ2-1	CASSTSGAGETYNEQFF	TGTGCCAGCAGCACCTCCGGGGCGGGCGAAACCTACAATGAGCAGTTCTTC
TRBD2	TRBV6-4	-	TRBJ2-1	CASSLAGEYDEQFF	TGTGCCAGCAGCCTAGCGGGAGAATACGATGAGCAGTTCTTC
-	TRBV7-9	-	TRBJ2-1	CASSPNPVGAHEQFF	TGTGCCAGCAGCCCGAATCCGGTGGGGGCACATGAGCAGTTCTTC
-	TRBV20-1	few	TRBJ1-1	CSAGTPTSTEAFF	TGCAGTGCTGGGACCCCGACATCCACTGAAGCTTTCTTT
TRBD1	TRBV9	-	TRBJ2-3	CASSVEAGGPTDTQYF	TGTGCCAGCAGCGTAGAGGCAGGGGGCCCCACAGATACGCAGTATTTT
-	TRBV5-1	-	TRBJ1-2	CASSPSPGNGYTF	TGCGCCAGCAGCCCATCTCCCGGGAATGGCTACACCTTC
-	TRBV5-5	many	TRBJ2-7	CASSFGDFAAEQYF	TGTGCCAGCAGCTTTGGGGACTTTGCGGCCGAGCAGTACTTC
TRBD2	TRBV6-5	-	TRBJ2-3	CASFFSGGSYF	TGTGCCAGCTTCTTTAGCGGGGGGTCGTATTTT